These T cell receptor beta chains were read from a single sample in a study of blood T cell repertoires in COVID-19. Sequencing was performed with immunoSEQ multiplex PCR; in TCRdb, only in-frame clones are kept and a portion is missing. This table has tens of thousands of clones, about 80% appearing once. Material for sequencing was peripheral blood. Every receptor here comes from a man younger than 40 with COVID-19, enrolled during active disease. The CDR3 runs from the conserved cysteine through the conserved F or W. The D gene is left open where the match is weak. Rows may omit the clone size; those that give it use once, few, many or a size class.

>TRBJ2-5|NA|NA|TRBV11-1|15
CASSSWESAQETQYF
TGTGCCAGCAGCTCCTGGGAGTCGGCACAAGAGACCCAGTACTTC
>TRBJ2-3|NA|TRBD2|TRBV5-8|17
CASSATYTSGGTDTQYF
TGTGCCAGCAGCGCGACCTATACTAGCGGGGGAACAGATACGCAGTATTTT
>TRBJ2-7|NA|NA|TRBV5-1|15
CASSLGGGRSYEQYF
TGCGCCAGCAGCTTGGGCGGCGGCCGTTCCTACGAGCAGTACTTC
>TRBJ2-3|NA|NA|TRBV12-3/TRBV12-4|11
CASSLRDTQYF
TGTGCCAGCAGTTTGCGGGATACGCAGTATTTT
>TRBJ1-2|NA|TRBD1|TRBV11-1|13
CASSRQGIYGYTF
TGTGCCAGCAGCCGACAGGGGATCTATGGCTACACCTTC
>TRBJ1-1|NA|NA|TRBV6-5|14
CASSYGGSNTEAFF
TGTGCCAGCAGTTACGGGGGGTCGAACACTGAAGCTTTCTTT
>TRBJ2-7|NA|NA|TRBV27|14
CASSPNSAAYEQYF
TGTGCCAGCAGTCCCAATAGCGCGGCCTACGAGCAGTACTTC
>TRBJ2-3|NA|TRBD2|TRBV5-1|15
CASRRGLAMTDTQYF
TGCGCCAGCAGACGGGGACTAGCGATGACAGATACGCAGTATTTT
>TRBJ1-6|NA|NA|TRBV27|14
CASSSWFGTPPLHF
TGTGCCAGCAGTTCTTGGTTTGGGACACCACCCCTCCACTTT
>TRBJ1-4|NA|TRBD1|TRBV11-3|16
CASSSGTGRLSEKLFF
TGTGCCAGCAGCTCTGGGACAGGGAGATTGAGTGAAAAACTGTTTTTT
>TRBJ1-2|few|NA|TRBV28|13
CASSPGERYGYTF
TGTGCCAGCAGCCCAGGGGAGCGCTATGGCTACACCTTC
>TRBJ1-6|NA|NA|TRBV7-2|15
CASSLPSRLNSPLHF
TGTGCCAGCAGCCTCCCAAGCCGCCTAAATTCACCCCTCCACTTT
>TRBJ2-2|NA|TRBD2|TRBV27|19
CASSITGLAGTRNTGELFF
TGTGCCAGCAGTATTACTGGACTAGCGGGAACACGGAACACCGGGGAGCTGTTTTTT
>TRBJ2-5|NA|NA|TRBV24-1|11
CATSDLEIQYF
TGTGCCACCAGTGATTTGGAGATCCAGTACTTC
>TRBJ2-7|NA|TRBD1|TRBV19|13
CASRNTGVYEQYF
TGTGCCAGTAGAAACACAGGGGTTTACGAGCAGTACTTC
>TRBJ2-4|NA|TRBD1|TRBV7-8|19
CASSLGGTGHGLAKNIQYF
TGTGCCAGCAGCTTAGGGGGGACAGGTCATGGTCTAGCCAAAAACATTCAGTACTTC
>TRBJ2-7|NA|NA|TRBV13|14
CASSSAPYTYEQYF
TGTGCCAGCAGCTCCGCCCCATACACCTACGAGCAGTACTTC
>TRBJ2-1|NA|TRBD2|TRBV5-1|18
CASSFSSGSPSSYNEQFF
TGCGCCAGCAGCTTTAGTAGCGGGAGCCCTAGCTCCTACAATGAGCAGTTCTTC
>TRBJ1-5|NA|TRBD1|TRBV6-2/TRBV6-3|17
CASSYGLGTGGNQPQHF
TGTGCCAGCAGTTATGGCCTCGGGACAGGGGGCAATCAGCCCCAGCATTTT
>TRBJ1-1|NA|TRBD1|TRBV28|14
CASSGYRGRTEAFF
TGTGCCAGCAGTGGATACAGGGGGCGGACTGAAGCTTTCTTT
>TRBJ2-7|NA|TRBD1|TRBV4-2|15
CASSQVGQGSYEQYF
TGTGCCAGCAGCCAAGTCGGACAGGGCTCCTACGAGCAGTACTTC
>TRBJ2-4|NA|TRBD1|TRBV7-2|14
CASSFRDRKNIQYF
TGTGCCAGCAGCTTCCGGGACAGGAAAAACATTCAGTACTTC
>TRBJ2-1|NA|NA|TRBV19|12
CAVGGSYNEQFF
TGTGCCGTGGGGGGTTCCTACAATGAGCAGTTCTTC
>TRBJ2-3|NA|TRBD2|TRBV7-6|17
CASSSHAPSGPPSSQYF
TGTGCCAGCAGCTCCCACGCGCCTAGCGGACCCCCTTCCTCGCAGTATTTT
>TRBJ2-7|few|TRBD1|TRBV10-3|16
CAISESRGTGSYEQYF
TGTGCCATCAGTGAGTCGCGGGGGACAGGGTCCTACGAGCAGTACTTC
>TRBJ2-1|NA|TRBD1|TRBV28|16
CASSSSGQGRYNEQFF
TGTGCCAGCAGTTCCTCAGGACAGGGTAGATACAATGAGCAGTTCTTC
>TRBJ2-5|NA|NA|TRBV2|11
CASSDGRPQYF
TGTGCCAGCAGTGACGGCAGGCCCCAGTACTTC
>TRBJ2-7|NA|TRBD2|TRBV5-1|15
CASSSGLAEQYEQYF
TGCGCCAGCAGCTCGGGACTAGCGGAACAATACGAGCAGTACTTC
>TRBJ1-6|NA|TRBD1|TRBV27|14
CASSRRDSNSPLHF
TGTGCCAGCAGTCGCCGGGACAGTAATTCACCCCTCCACTTT
>TRBJ2-1|NA|NA|TRBV7-5|17
CVRRHSGGASSYNEQFF
TGTGTCAGAAGGCACTCAGGGGGCGCATCGTCCTACAATGAGCAGTTCTTC
>TRBJ2-7|NA|NA|TRBV4-2|14
CASSQGGDRYEQYF
TGTGCCAGCAGCCAGGGGGGTGATCGGTACGAGCAGTACTTC
>TRBJ2-1|NA|NA|TRBV5-6|17
CASSPKTYRVPYNEQFF
TGTGCCAGCAGCCCCAAGACTTACCGGGTCCCCTACAATGAGCAGTTCTTC
>TRBJ1-5|NA|NA|TRBV10-3|16
CAIGPFDSSLGQPQHF
TGTGCCATCGGCCCCTTCGACAGCTCCTTGGGTCAGCCCCAGCATTTT
>TRBJ2-1|NA|TRBD2|TRBV2|14
CASKTGTSQNEQFF
TGTGCCAGCAAAACCGGGACTAGCCAAAATGAGCAGTTCTTC
>TRBJ1-4|NA|NA|TRBV9|16
CASSVAAGATNEKLFF
TGTGCCAGCAGCGTAGCTGCGGGGGCAACTAATGAAAAACTGTTTTTT
>TRBJ1-1|NA|TRBD1|TRBV9|13
CASGTGPNTEAFF
TGTGCCAGCGGGACAGGACCCAACACTGAAGCTTTCTTT
>TRBJ2-1|NA|NA|TRBV3-1/TRBV3-2|15
CASSQDTGEVHEQFF
TGTGCCAGCAGCCAAGATACGGGGGAGGTCCATGAGCAGTTCTTC